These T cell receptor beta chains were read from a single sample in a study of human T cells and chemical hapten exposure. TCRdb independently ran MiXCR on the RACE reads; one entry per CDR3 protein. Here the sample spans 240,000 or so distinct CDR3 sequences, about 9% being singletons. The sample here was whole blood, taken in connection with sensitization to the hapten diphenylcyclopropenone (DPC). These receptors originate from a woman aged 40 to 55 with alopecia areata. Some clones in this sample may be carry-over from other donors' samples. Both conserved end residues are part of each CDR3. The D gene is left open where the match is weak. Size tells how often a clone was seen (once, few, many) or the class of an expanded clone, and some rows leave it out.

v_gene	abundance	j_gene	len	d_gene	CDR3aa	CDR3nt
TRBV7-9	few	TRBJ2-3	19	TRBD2	CASSPWTSGTTHSEDTQYF	TGTGCCAGCAGCCCCTGGACTAGCGGGACTACCCACTCGGAGGATACGCAGTATTTT
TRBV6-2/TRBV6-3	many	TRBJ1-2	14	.	CASSYTRTHYGYTF	TGTGCCAGCAGTTATACCAGGACCCACTATGGCTACACCTTC
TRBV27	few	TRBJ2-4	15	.	CASSFSPRPGSPQYF	TGTGCCAGCAGTTTTTCCCCCCGTCCGGGAAGTCCTCAGTACTTC
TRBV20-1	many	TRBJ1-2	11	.	CSATGSYGYTF	TGCAGTGCAACTGGATCCTATGGCTACACCTTC
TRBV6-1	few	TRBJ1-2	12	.	CASSERNFGYTF	TGTGCCAGCAGTGAAAGGAACTTTGGCTACACCTTC
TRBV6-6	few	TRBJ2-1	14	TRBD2	CASTPGGSHNEQFF	TGTGCCAGCACCCCCGGGGGGTCCCACAATGAGCAGTTCTTC
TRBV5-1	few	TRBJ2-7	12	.	CASSSLNSEQYF	TGCGCCAGCAGCTCCCTCAATTCCGAGCAGTACTTC
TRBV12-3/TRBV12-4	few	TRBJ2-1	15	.	CASSLTESSYNEQFF	TGTGCCAGCAGTTTGACCGAGAGCTCCTACAATGAGCAGTTCTTC
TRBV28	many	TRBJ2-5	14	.	CASSPDGPKETQYF	TGTGCCAGCAGCCCTGATGGACCGAAAGAGACCCAGTACTTC
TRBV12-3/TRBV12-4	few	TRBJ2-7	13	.	CASRASGGFEQYF	TGTGCCAGCAGAGCCTCCGGCGGGTTCGAGCAGTACTTC
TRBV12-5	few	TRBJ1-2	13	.	CASGLDGTEGYTF	TGTGCTAGTGGTTTGGACGGGACGGAAGGCTACACCTTC
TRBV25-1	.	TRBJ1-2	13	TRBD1	CASSEQGVYGYTF	TGTGCCAGCAGTGAGCAGGGGGTCTATGGCTACACCTTC
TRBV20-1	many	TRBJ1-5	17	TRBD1	CSATPGQGKGSNQPQHF	TGCAGTGCAACGCCGGGACAGGGAAAGGGTAGCAATCAGCCCCAGCATTTT
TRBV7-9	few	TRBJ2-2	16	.	CASFRGAGRNTGELFF	TGTGCCAGCTTCCGGGGGGCAGGCCGGAACACCGGGGAGCTGTTTTTT
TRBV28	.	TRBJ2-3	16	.	CANSRGQFLPTDTQYF	TGTGCCAACAGTCGAGGACAGTTTTTACCTACAGATACGCAGTATTTT
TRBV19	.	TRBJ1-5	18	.	CASSIGRKGQGNNQPQHF	TGTGCCAGTAGTATAGGAAGAAAGGGGCAGGGTAACAATCAGCCCCAGCATTTT
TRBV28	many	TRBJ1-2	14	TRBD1	CASSQGGLSYGYTF	TGTGCCAGCAGCCAGGGGGGGCTAAGCTATGGCTACACCTTC
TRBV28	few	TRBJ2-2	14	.	CASIKGGSTGELFF	TGTGCCAGCATCAAAGGAGGGTCGACCGGGGAGCTGTTTTTT
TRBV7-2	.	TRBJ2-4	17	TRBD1	CASSVMGSDRGGNIQYF	TGTGCCAGCAGCGTTATGGGATCCGACAGGGGCGGAAACATTCAGTACTTC
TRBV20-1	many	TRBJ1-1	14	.	CSAVRTLGGTEAFF	TGCAGTGCGGTCCGGACCTTGGGAGGGACTGAAGCTTTCTTT
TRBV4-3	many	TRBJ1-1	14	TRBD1	CASSHADRANEAFF	TGCGCCAGCAGCCACGCAGACAGGGCAAATGAAGCTTTCTTT
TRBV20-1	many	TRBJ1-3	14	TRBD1	CSAPTGARGNTIYF	TGCAGTGCTCCGACAGGGGCAAGGGGAAACACCATATATTTT
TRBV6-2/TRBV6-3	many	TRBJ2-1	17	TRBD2	CASSYRLAGGSFGEQFF	TGTGCCAGCAGTTACCGTCTAGCGGGGGGTAGTTTCGGTGAGCAGTTCTTC
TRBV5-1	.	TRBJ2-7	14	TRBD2	CASSPTGLDYEQYF	TGCGCCAGCAGCCCGACGGGACTAGACTACGAGCAGTACTTC
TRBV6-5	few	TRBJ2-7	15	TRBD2	CASSPSSGASYEQYF	TGTGCCAGCAGCCCCTCTAGCGGGGCTTCCTACGAGCAGTACTTC
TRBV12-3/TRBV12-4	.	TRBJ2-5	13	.	CASSYGGVETQYF	TGTGCCAGCAGTTACGGAGGGGTAGAGACCCAGTACTTC
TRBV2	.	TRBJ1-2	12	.	CASSASRSRYTF	TGTGCCAGCAGTGCCTCCCGGAGCCGCTACACCTTC
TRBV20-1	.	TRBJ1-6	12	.	CSARDRGSPLHF	TGCAGTGCTAGAGATAGGGGATCACCCCTCCACTTT
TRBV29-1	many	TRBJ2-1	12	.	CSPQVSYNEQFF	TGCAGCCCACAGGTCTCCTACAATGAGCAGTTCTTC
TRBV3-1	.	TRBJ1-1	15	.	CASSPGGRKDTEASF	TGTGCCAGCAGCCCGGGGGGCAGGAAGGACACTGAAGCTTCCTTT
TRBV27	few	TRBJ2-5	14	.	CASSPYGPQETQYF	TGTGCCAGCAGTCCGTATGGACCACAAGAGACCCAGTACTTC
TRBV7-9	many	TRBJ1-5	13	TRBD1	CASSEDRVKPQHF	TGTGCCAGCAGCGAGGACAGGGTGAAGCCCCAGCATTTT
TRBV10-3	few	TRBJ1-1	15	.	CAISESQLMNTEAFF	TGTGCCATCAGTGAATCCCAGCTGATGAACACTGAAGCTTTCTTT
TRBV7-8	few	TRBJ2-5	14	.	CASSLGTEQETQYF	TGTGCCAGCAGCTTAGGGACAGAGCAAGAGACCCAGTACTTC
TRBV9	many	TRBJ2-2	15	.	CASSPPSGNTGELFF	TGTGCCAGCAGCCCACCGAGCGGAAACACCGGGGAGCTGTTTTTT
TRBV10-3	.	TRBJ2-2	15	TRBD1	CAMGAQGANTGELFF	TGTGCCATGGGGGCGCAGGGGGCAAACACCGGGGAGCTGTTTTTT
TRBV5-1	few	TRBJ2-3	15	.	CASSLRISGADTQYF	TGCGCCAGCAGCTTGCGAATATCCGGGGCAGATACGCAGTATTTT
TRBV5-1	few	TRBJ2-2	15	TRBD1	CASSLGDRDTGELFF	TGCGCCAGCAGCTTGGGGGACAGGGACACCGGGGAGCTGTTTTTT
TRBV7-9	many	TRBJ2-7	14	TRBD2	CASSSTPSGNEQYF	TGTGCCAGCAGCTCAACTCCTAGCGGGAACGAGCAGTACTTC
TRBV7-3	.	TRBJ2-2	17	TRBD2	CASSLSGLAGGTGELFF	TGTGCCAGCAGCTTAAGTGGACTAGCGGGAGGAACCGGGGAGCTGTTTTTT
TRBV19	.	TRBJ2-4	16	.	CASSPQGLIAKNIQYF	TGTGCCAGTAGTCCACAGGGACTCATAGCCAAAAACATTCAGTACTTC
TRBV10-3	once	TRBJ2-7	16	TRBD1	CAISEPTGPSSYEQYF	TGTGCCATCAGTGAACCGACAGGGCCGAGCTCCTACGAGCAGTACTTC
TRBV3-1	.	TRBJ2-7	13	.	CASSQVEGREQYF	TGTGCCAGCAGCCAAGTAGAAGGTCGCGAGCAGTACTTC
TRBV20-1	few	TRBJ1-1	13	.	CSARFHLNTEAFF	TGCAGTGCTAGATTCCACTTGAACACTGAAGCTTTCTTT
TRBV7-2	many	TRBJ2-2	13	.	CASSFQSLGELFF	TGTGCCAGCAGCTTCCAATCGCTCGGGGAGCTGTTTTTT